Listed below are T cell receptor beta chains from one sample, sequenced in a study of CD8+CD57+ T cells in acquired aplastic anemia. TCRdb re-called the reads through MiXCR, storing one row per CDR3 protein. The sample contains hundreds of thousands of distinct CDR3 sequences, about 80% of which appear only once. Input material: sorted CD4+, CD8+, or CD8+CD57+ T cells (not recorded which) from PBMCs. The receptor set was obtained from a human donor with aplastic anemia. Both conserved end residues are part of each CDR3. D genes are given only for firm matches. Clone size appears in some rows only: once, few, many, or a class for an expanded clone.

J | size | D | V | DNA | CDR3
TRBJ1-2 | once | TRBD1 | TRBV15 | TGTGCCACCAGCAGAGTCGACAGGGTGGTGCAGGGCTACACCTTC | CATSRVDRVVQGYTF
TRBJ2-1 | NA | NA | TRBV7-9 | TGTGCCAGCAGTGATGCTTATAGCAATCAGGATGAGCAGTTCTTC | CASSDAYSNQDEQFF
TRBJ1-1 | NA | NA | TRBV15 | TGTGCCACCAGCGGCGGTGGGCTAGCCACTGAGCATTTCTTT | CATSGGGLATEHFF
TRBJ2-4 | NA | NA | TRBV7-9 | NA | CASGGAGNVQYFGNIQYF
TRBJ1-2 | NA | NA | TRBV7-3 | TGTGCCAGCAGTTCTAGAGGGACTTGGGGAGATGCCCAGACCTTC | CASSSRGTWGDAQTF
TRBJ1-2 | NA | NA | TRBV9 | TGTGCCAGCAGCGTAGGGGTCACCTATGGCTACACCTTC | CASSVGVTYGYTF
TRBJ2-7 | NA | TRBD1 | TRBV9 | TGTGCCAGCAGCGCGGGACAGGGACCTTACAAGCAGTACTTC | CASSAGQGPYKQYF
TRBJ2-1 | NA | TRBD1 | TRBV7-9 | TGTGCCAGCAGCCCAACACAGGGGCGGAACACCGGGGAGCAGTTCTTC | CASSPTQGRNTGEQFF
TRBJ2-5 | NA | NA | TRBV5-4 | TGTGCCAGTAGTAGGGGTTTGCACCAAGAGACCCAGTACTTC | CASSRGLHQETQYF
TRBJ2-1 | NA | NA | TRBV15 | TGTGCCACCAGCAGAGATTCACTGCGCACGAGCTCCTACAATGAGCAGTTCTTC | CATSRDSLRTSSYNEQFF
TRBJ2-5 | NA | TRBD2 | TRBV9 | TGTGCCTACGAGGTAGCTGCTAGCGGAGATAGCGAGCACTTC | CAYEVAASGDSEHF
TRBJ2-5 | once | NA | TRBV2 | TGTGCCAGCAGCGGGTGCAACGGCAATCAGCCCCAGCACTTT | CASSGCNGNQPQHF
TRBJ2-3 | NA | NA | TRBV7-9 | TGTGCCAGCAGCTTAGTACCCGGGGAGCTGTTGTATTTT | CASSLVPGELLYF
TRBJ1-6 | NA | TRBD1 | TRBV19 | TGTGCCAGTAGTTGGGACAGCAATTCACCCCTCCACTTT | CASSWDSNSPLHF
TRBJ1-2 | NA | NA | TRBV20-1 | TGCAGTGCTAAACAGGGTCGGTATGGCTACACCTTC | CSAKQGRYGYTF
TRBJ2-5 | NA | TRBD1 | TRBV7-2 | TGTGCCACCAGCTTGGCAGGGGGCGCCGACTATGACTACTTC | CATSLAGGADYDYF
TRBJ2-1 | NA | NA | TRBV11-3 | TGTGCCAGCAGCTTAGCTCTGAGAGGGGGGGCTGAGCAGTTCTTC | CASSLALRGGAEQFF
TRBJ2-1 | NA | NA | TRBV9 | TGTGCCAGCAGCGTAGGGTCAGGTAACGGTCAGGATGAGCAGTTCTTC | CASSVGSGNGQDEQFF
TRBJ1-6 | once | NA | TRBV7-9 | TGTGCCAGCAGGCAGGGTTATAATTCACACCTTCACTCCCTCCACTTT | CASRQGYNSHLHSLHF
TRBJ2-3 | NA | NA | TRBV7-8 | TGTGCCAGCAGCTTAGCGGGAGGTGCGGGTGCGGATACGCAGTATTTT | CASSLAGGAGADTQYF
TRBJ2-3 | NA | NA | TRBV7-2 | TGTGCCAGCAGGGCCGGGGGCACGGATACGCAGTTTTTT | CASRAGGTDTQFF
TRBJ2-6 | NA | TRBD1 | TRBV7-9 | TGTGCCAGCAGCATGGACAGGGATTATACGAGCAGTACTCTGACTTTC | CASSMDRDYTSSTLTF
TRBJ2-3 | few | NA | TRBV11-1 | TGTGCCAGCGGGGACGAGGTGACAGATACGCAGTATTTT | CASGDEVTDTQYF
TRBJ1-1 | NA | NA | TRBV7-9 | TGTGCCAGCAGCTTGTATAAGAACACTGAAGCTTTCTTT | CASSLYKNTEAFF
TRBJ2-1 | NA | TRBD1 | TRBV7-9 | TGTGCCAGCAGCCAGGGGGACGGAAAAGCTTTCGATGAGCAGTTCTTC | CASSQGDGKAFDEQFF
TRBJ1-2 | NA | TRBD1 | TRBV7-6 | TGTGCCAGCAGCTTAGCCAGACCGGGACAGGGAGGTGGCTACACCTTC | CASSLARPGQGGGYTF
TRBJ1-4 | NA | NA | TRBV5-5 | TGTGCCAGCAGCCTGCAGGAAGGGGGTCATGAAAAACTGTTTTTT | CASSLQEGGHEKLFF
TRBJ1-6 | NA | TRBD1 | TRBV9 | TGTGCCAGCAGCAAATACGGGACAGAAAATCAGCCCCCCCTCCACTTT | CASSKYGTENQPPLHF
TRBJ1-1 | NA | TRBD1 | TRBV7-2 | TGTGCCAGCAGCTTAGTTCTCACAGGGGGGACTGAAGCTTTCTTT | CASSLVLTGGTEAFF
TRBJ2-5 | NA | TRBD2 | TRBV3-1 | TGTGCCACCAGACCTAGCGGGGGGGCCACGCGGCACGAGACCCAGTACTTC | CATRPSGGATRHETQYF
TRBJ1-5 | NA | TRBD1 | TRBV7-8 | TGTGCCAGCAGCCCGGGGCCCGGTACAGGGGGCACTCAGCCCCAGCATTTT | CASSPGPGTGGTQPQHF
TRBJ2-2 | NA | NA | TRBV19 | TGTGCCACCAGCCTGAGTGGGGAGCTGTTTTTT | CATSLSGELFF
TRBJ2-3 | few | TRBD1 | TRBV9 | TGTGCCAGCACCGTAGGGGGCGCGAACGATGAGCAGTATTTT | CASTVGGANDEQYF
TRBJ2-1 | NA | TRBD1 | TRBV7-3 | TGTGCCAGCAGCCTGGCAGGGGGAGATTGCCAGGGAGAGCAGTTCTTC | CASSLAGGDCQGEQFF
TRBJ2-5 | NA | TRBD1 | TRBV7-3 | TGTGCCAGCAGCGGGACAGGGGAAGAGACCCAGTACTTC | CASSGTGEETQYF
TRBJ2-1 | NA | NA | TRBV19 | TGTGCCAGTAGTATAGCAAGCAGCGCGGAGAGTGAGCAGCACTTCTTC | CASSIASSAESEQHFF
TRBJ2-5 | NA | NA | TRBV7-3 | TGTGCCAGCAGCTGGGGCAGCGGGCAAGAGTCCCAGTACTTC | CASSWGSGQESQYF
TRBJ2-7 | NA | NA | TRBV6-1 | TGTGCCAGCAGCTCCCTAGGGAGCGAGCAGTACTTC | CASSSLGSEQYF
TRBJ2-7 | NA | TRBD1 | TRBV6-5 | TGTGCCAGCACCAAAAACGGACAGGGTAACTACGAGCAGTACTTC | CASTKNGQGNYEQYF
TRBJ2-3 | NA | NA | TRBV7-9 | TGTGCCTACGGGGACGGGGCCAACCAAGCGCCGTATTTT | CAYGDGANQAPYF
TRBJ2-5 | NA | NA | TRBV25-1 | TGTGCCAGCAGTTTCGTAGCCGGGACAAGTGATACCCAGTGCTTT | CASSFVAGTSDTQCF
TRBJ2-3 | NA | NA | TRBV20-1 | TGCAGTGCTAGAGACGGGGGCAGGTCAGATACGCAGTATTTT | CSARDGGRSDTQYF
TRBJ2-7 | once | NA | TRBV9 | TGTGCCAGCAGCGTAGCTACGGAGTGGGGGCGCGCAGTCCGCGAGCAGTACTTC | CASSVATEWGRAVREQYF
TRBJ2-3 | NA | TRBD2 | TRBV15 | TGTGCCAGCAGTGACTCTAGCGGGGACGGGAGCACAGATACGCAGTATTTT | CASSDSSGDGSTDTQYF
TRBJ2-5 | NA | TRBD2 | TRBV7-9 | TGTGCCACCAGCAGAGCAAGTAGCGGGGGGACCGAGTACTTC | CATSRASSGGTEYF
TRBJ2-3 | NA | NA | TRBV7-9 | TGTGCCAGCAGCTTAGCGGGTAGCTACGGTGCCAACTTCTTT | CASSLAGSYGANFF
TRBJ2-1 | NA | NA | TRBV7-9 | TGTGCCAGTAGTATAGCTAGAAGCGCCTACAATGAGCAGTTCTTC | CASSIARSAYNEQFF
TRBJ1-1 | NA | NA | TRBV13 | TGTGCCAGCCGTCGACAGGCCGAAGCTTACTTT | CASRRQAEAYF
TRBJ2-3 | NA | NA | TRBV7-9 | NA | CAGQGSRETQYFGYF
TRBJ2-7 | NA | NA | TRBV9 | TGTGCCAGCAGCGGTGACGGCGGGGGCTATGGCTACAACTTC | CASSGDGGGYGYNF
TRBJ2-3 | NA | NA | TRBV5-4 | TGTGCCAGCACCCCCAGCCCACGTCCCGATACGCAGTATTTT | CASTPSPRPDTQYF
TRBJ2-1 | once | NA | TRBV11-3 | TGTGCCAGCAGCCTAGGACATAGCGTCAGCAATGAGCAGTTCTTC | CASSLGHSVSNEQFF
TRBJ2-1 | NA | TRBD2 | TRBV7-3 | TGTGCCAGCACCTTACAAAGGGGCGGGGGGAGCGATGAGCAGTTCTTC | CASTLQRGGGSDEQFF
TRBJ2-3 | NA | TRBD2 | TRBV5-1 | TGCGCCAGCAGCTTGGTTTCGACTAGCAGGCAGTATTTT | CASSLVSTSRQYF
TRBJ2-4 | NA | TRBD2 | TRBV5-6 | TGTGCCAGCAGCTGGGAGGGGAACATTCAGTACTTC | CASSWEGNIQYF
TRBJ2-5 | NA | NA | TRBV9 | TGTGCCAGCAGTGCTGGACGGACTTGGGGAGAGACCCAGTACTTC | CASSAGRTWGETQYF
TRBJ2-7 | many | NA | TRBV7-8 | TGTGCCAGCAGCTTAGCGGGAGGTCCCGATACGCAGTATGAGCAGTACTTC | CASSLAGGPDTQYEQYF
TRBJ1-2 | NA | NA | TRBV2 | TGCGCCAGCGGCCAAGGCGTTGCAGGTGCGTACACCTTC | CASGQGVAGAYTF
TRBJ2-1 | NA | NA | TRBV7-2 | TGTGCCAGCAGCCAAGGGGGAGGAAACGATCAGGATGAGCAGTTCTTC | CASSQGGGNDQDEQFF